This T cell receptor beta chain was retrieved from a study of T-cell memory formation after mild COVID-19. TCRdb used MiXCR to reprocess the 5' RACE reads, holding one entry per CDR3 protein. The table has just under 550,000 distinct CDR3 sequences, approximately 20% seen once. V gave up 4 bases and J gave up 4 bases; unmatched junction bases: 10. The CDR3 loop spans 17 amino acids. Germline lookup yields CDR1 LGHDT and CDR2 YNNKEL (reference sequence). What was sequenced was PBMCs or a T cell subset sorted from them (not recorded which). The clonotype originates from an adult woman who had mild COVID-19 (a few samples of this study predate the infection). Cell type and time point are not known. The chain joins TRBV3-1 to TRBJ1-6; 7 nucleotides align to TRBD1. The CDR3 DNA follows: TGTGCCAGCAGCCCGACAGGGACGGGAGAGTATAATTCACCCCTCCACTTT. Translated: CASSPTGTGEYNSPLHF.